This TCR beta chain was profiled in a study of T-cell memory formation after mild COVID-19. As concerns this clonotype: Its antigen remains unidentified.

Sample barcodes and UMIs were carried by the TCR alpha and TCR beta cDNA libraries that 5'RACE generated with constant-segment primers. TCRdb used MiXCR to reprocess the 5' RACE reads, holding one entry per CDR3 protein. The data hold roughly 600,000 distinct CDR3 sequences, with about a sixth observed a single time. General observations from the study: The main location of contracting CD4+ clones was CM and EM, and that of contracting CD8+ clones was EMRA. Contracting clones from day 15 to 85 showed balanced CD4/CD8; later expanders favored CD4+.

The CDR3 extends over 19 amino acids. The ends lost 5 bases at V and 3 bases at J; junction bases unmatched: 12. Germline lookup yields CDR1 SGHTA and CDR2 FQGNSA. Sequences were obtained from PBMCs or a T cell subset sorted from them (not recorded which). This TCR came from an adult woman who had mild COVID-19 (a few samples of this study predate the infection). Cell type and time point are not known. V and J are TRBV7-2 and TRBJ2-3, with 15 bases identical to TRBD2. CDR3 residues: CASSGRRGLAGGRTDTQYF. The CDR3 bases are TGTGCCAGCAGCGGACGGAGAGGACTAGCGGGAGGGCGGACAGATACGCAGTATTTT.